A selection of T cell receptor beta chains follows, all from one sample in a study of beta chain features in type 1 diabetes. Repertoires were generated with immunoSEQ multiplex PCR, while TCRdb's copy carries only in-frame clones and drops some. The sample holds some 150,000 clones; roughly 10% are singletons and the top ten take about 0.6%. Sequencing used central memory CD4+ T cells from blood. These receptors came from a woman aged 35 to 49 in good health. CDR3s include the opening cysteine and the closing phenylalanine or tryptophan. D genes are given only for firm matches. The listing skips clone size in some rows; elsewhere it reads once, few, many or a size class.

cdr3_aa cdr3_nt v_call d_call j_call clone_size cdr3_length
CASKTSGEVGEQFF TGTGCCAGTAAGACTAGCGGGGAGGTTGGTGAGCAGTTCTTC TRBV19 TRBD2 TRBJ2-1 - 14
CASMAGSGNTIYF TGTGCCAGTATGGCGGGGTCTGGAAACACCATATATTTT TRBV2 - TRBJ1-3 - 13
CASSSLQGSSYEQYF TGCGCCAGCAGCTCACTGCAGGGCTCTTCCTACGAGCAGTACTTC TRBV5-1 - TRBJ2-7 few 15
CASSQDGRDRVREETQYF TGTGCCAGCAGCCAAGATGGCCGGGACAGGGTCAGAGAGGAGACCCAGTACTTC TRBV4-2 TRBD1 TRBJ2-5 once 18
CASMSAASTDTQYF TGTGCCAGCATGTCAGCGGCTAGCACAGATACGCAGTATTTT TRBV6-5 - TRBJ2-3 - 14
CASSFSGGATDTQYF TGTGCCAGCAGTTTTAGCGGGGGAGCCACAGATACGCAGTATTTT TRBV6-5 TRBD2 TRBJ2-3 - 15
CASRGVEGLGVTDTQYF TGTGCCAGCAGGGGGGTGGAGGGGCTGGGGGTCACAGATACGCAGTATTTT TRBV11-2 - TRBJ2-3 many 17
CASRPRTGGQTQYF TGTGCCAGCAGACCCCGGACAGGAGGACAGACCCAGTACTTC TRBV6-1 TRBD1 TRBJ2-5 few 14
CASSQQTSSSGYEQYF TGCGCCAGCAGCCAACAGACTAGCTCCTCGGGTTACGAGCAGTACTTC TRBV4-3 TRBD2 TRBJ2-7 many 16
CASGSGGWDTQYF TGTGCCAGCGGGTCAGGGGGATGGGATACGCAGTATTTT TRBV2 TRBD1 TRBJ2-3 - 13
CATSRAFGYWTEAFF TGTGCCACCAGCAGAGCCTTCGGTTACTGGACTGAAGCTTTCTTT TRBV15 - TRBJ1-1 few 15
CASGFAQGGTQYF TGTGCTAGTGGTTTCGCCCAGGGAGGGACCCAGTACTTC TRBV12-5 - TRBJ2-5 - 13
CASRATRVTGELFF TGTGCCAGCAGAGCTACGAGGGTAACCGGGGAGCTGTTTTTT TRBV2 - TRBJ2-2 few 14
CASSEQGAGNIQYF TGTGCCAGCAGTGAACAGGGGGCGGGAAACATTCAGTACTTC TRBV2 TRBD1 TRBJ2-4 - 14
CASSLDVSPYGYTF TGTGCCAGCAGCTTAGACGTCAGTCCCTATGGCTACACCTTC TRBV7-9 - TRBJ1-2 - 14
CASSRYRAFSYEQYF TGCGCCAGCAGTCGATACAGGGCCTTCTCCTACGAGCAGTACTTC TRBV23-1 - TRBJ2-7 few 15
CAIQKGQGLWETQYF TGTGCCATTCAAAAGGGACAGGGGTTATGGGAGACCCAGTACTTC TRBV6-1 TRBD1 TRBJ2-5 few 15
CASSMTGDTYNEQFF TGTGCCAGCAGTATGACAGGGGACACCTACAATGAGCAGTTCTTC TRBV6-1 TRBD1 TRBJ2-1 - 15
CASSPNEAGELLF TGTGCCAGCTCACCAAACGAGGCCGGGGAGCTGCTTTTT TRBV18 - TRBJ2-2 - 13
CASSTREGLYEQFF TGTGCCAGCTCCACCAGGGAGGGATTGTATGAGCAGTTCTTC TRBV18 TRBD2 TRBJ2-1 few 14
CASSIVGTGYEQYF TGTGCCAGTAGTATAGTCGGGACTGGCTACGAGCAGTACTTC TRBV19 - TRBJ2-7 - 14
CASSPTASSGNTIYF TGTGCCAGCAGCCCCACAGCCAGCTCTGGAAACACCATATATTTT TRBV7-2 - TRBJ1-3 few 15
CASSPAAGHIQPQHF TGTGCCAGCAGCCCCGCAGCGGGACACATTCAGCCCCAGCATTTT TRBV13 - TRBJ1-5 few 15
CSALDRAWAGNTIYF TGCAGCGCCCTGGACAGGGCCTGGGCTGGAAACACCATATATTTT TRBV29-1 TRBD1 TRBJ1-3 - 15
CASSPGTGATDTQYF TGTGCCAGCTCACCAGGGACAGGGGCCACAGATACGCAGTATTTT TRBV18 TRBD1 TRBJ2-3 few 15
CASSSGRDSSFPEAFF TGCGCCAGCAGCTCTGGACGGGACAGCTCGTTTCCTGAAGCTTTCTTT TRBV5-1 TRBD1 TRBJ1-1 few 16
CASTTRGLTYEQYF TGTGCCAGCACGACAAGGGGTCTGACTTACGAGCAGTACTTC TRBV6-5 - TRBJ2-7 - 14
CASSIGLFRTDTQYF TGTGCCAGTAGTATAGGACTATTCCGCACAGATACGCAGTATTTT TRBV19 - TRBJ2-3 few 15
CASSYRTGSGELFF TGTGCCAGCAGTTATCGGACAGGCTCTGGGGAGCTGTTTTTT TRBV6-5 TRBD1 TRBJ2-2 - 14
CASTPSPTYEQYF TGTGCCAGCACGCCTAGCCCGACCTACGAGCAGTACTTC TRBV6-5 - TRBJ2-7 few 13
CASSTSGQAKATNEKLFF TGTGCCAGCAGTACCTCGGGACAGGCCAAGGCAACTAATGAAAAACTGTTTTTT TRBV27 TRBD1 TRBJ1-4 few 18
CASSLNGANGELFF TGTGCCAGCAGCTTAAATGGGGCTAACGGGGAGCTGTTTTTT TRBV7-6 - TRBJ2-2 few 14
CASSHRDRSDSPLHF TGCGCCAGCAGCCACCGGGACAGGTCTGATTCACCCCTCCACTTT TRBV4-1 TRBD1 TRBJ1-6 - 15
CASSSGGPYNEQFF TGCGCCAGCAGCTCGGGGGGCCCTTACAATGAGCAGTTCTTC TRBV5-1 - TRBJ2-1 - 14
CASSLYALGRETQYF TGTGCCAGCAGCCTGTACGCCTTGGGGCGAGAGACCCAGTACTTC TRBV27 - TRBJ2-5 few 15
CASRVPGTGELFF TGTGCCAGTCGGGTCCCAGGGACCGGGGAGCTGTTTTTT TRBV6-5 - TRBJ2-2 - 13
CASSLYAGGPTDTQYF TGTGCCAGCAGCTTATACGCGGGGGGGCCGACAGATACGCAGTATTTT TRBV5-4 TRBD2 TRBJ2-3 - 16
CASSFRVGTDTQYF TGTGCCAGCAGCTTCAGGGTGGGCACAGATACGCAGTATTTT TRBV11-2 - TRBJ2-3 - 14
CASTSNGDPNYGYTF TGTGCCAGCACCTCCAACGGGGATCCTAACTATGGCTACACCTTC TRBV6-1 - TRBJ1-2 few 15
CASSSILAGAMNEQFF TGCGCCAGCAGCTCGATACTAGCGGGGGCAATGAATGAGCAGTTCTTC TRBV5-1 TRBD2 TRBJ2-1 few 16
CASSLDGTGQETQYF TGTGCCAGCAGCTTAGACGGGACAGGGCAAGAGACCCAGTACTTC TRBV7-2 TRBD1 TRBJ2-5 - 15
CASSADRGRETQYF TGTGCCAGCAGCGCCGACAGGGGGCGAGAGACCCAGTACTTC TRBV7-2 TRBD1 TRBJ2-5 many 14
CAGDVAGGPSDTQYF TGTGCCGGGGACGTAGCGGGGGGGCCGTCAGATACGCAGTATTTT TRBV6-1 TRBD2 TRBJ2-3 - 15
CASSQAPVNLGGGPDTQYF TGCGCCAGCAGCCAAGCTCCCGTAAACCTCGGGGGGGGCCCAGATACGCAGTATTTT TRBV4-3 TRBD2 TRBJ2-3 - 19
CASFRLQGEGQPQHF TGTGCCAGCTTCCGACTTCAGGGGGAAGGACAGCCCCAGCATTTT TRBV6-1 TRBD1 TRBJ1-5 - 15
CAISSPTAGPEAFF TGTGCCATCAGCTCACCGACAGCGGGTCCTGAAGCTTTCTTT TRBV10-3 - TRBJ1-1 - 14
CASSPGGAGDTQYF TGCGCCAGCAGCCCCGGGGGGGCGGGAGATACGCAGTATTTT TRBV5-1 TRBD2 TRBJ2-3 few 14